This T cell receptor (beta chain) comes out of a study of blood T cell repertoires in COVID-19. Study details: PBMCs, B-cell-depleted T cells, or T cells were the source of the cDNA or gDNA that made up the material.

V lost 6 bases and J lost 0, with 22 bases in between. The CDR3 length is 18 residues. Per the germline V gene, CDR1 is SGHTS and CDR2 is YDEGEE. Sequencing was performed with immunoSEQ multiplex PCR; in TCRdb, only in-frame clones are kept and a portion is missing. The table has 110,000 to 150,000 clones, roughly 90% seen once. The sample was peripheral blood. This TCR derives from a middle-aged man with active or convalescent COVID-19. This chain links TRBV5-8 with TRBJ1-5; D not resolved. The CDR3 here is CASTAGEISVYSNQPQHF. In DNA, the CDR3 is TGTGCCAGCACGGCCGGGGAGATTAGCGTATATAGCAATCAGCCCCAGCATTTT. Drawing the rest from reference TRBV5-8 and TRBJ1-5, the complete variable domain is EAGVTQSPTHLIKTRGQQATLRCSPISGHTSVYWYQQALGLGLQFLLWYDEGEERNRGNFPPRFSGRQFPNYSSELNVNALELEDSALYLCASTAGEISVYSNQPQHFGDGTRLSIL.